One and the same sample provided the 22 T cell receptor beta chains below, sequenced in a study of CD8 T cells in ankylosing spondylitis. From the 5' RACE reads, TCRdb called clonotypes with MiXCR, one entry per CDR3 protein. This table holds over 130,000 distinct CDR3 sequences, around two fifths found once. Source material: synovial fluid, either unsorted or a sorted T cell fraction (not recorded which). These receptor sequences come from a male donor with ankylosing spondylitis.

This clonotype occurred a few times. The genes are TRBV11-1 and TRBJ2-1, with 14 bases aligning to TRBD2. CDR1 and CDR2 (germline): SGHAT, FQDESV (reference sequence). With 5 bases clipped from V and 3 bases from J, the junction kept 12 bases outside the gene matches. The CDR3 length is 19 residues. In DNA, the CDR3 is TGTGCCAGCAGCGCCGGGACTAGCGGGAGAGGTCTGGTCTACAATGAGCAGTTCTTC. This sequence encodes CASSAGTSGRGLVYNEQFF.

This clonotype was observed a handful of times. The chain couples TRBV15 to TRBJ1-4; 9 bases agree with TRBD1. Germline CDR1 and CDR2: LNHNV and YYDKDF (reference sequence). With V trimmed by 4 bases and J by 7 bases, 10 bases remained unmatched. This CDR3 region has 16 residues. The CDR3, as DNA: TGTGCCACCAGCAAAGCTTCCGGGACAGGGAGTGAAAAACTGTTTTTT. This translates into CATSKASGTGSEKLFF.

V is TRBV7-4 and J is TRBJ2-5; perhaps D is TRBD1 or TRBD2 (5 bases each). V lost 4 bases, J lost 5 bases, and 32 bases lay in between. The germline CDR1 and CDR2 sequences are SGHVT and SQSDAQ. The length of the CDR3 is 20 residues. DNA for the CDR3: TGTGCCAGCAGCTCTAGCCCCGGCCAGGGCAACGGGAATGGAAGGGAGACCCAGTACTTC. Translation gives CASSSSPGQGNGNGRETQYF.

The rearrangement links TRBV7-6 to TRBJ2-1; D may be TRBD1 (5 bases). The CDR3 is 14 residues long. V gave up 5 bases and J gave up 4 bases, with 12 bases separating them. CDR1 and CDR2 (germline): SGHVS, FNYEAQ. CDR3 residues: CASSALTGYNEQFF. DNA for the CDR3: TGTGCCAGCAGCGCCCTTACAGGTTACAATGAGCAGTTCTTC. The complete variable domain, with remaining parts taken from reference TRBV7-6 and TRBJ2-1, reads GAGVSQSPRYKVTKRGQDVALRCDPISGHVSLYWYRQALGQGPEFLTYFNYEAQQDKSGLPNDRFSAERPEGSISTLTIQRTEQRDSAMYRCASSALTGYNEQFFGPGTRLTVL.

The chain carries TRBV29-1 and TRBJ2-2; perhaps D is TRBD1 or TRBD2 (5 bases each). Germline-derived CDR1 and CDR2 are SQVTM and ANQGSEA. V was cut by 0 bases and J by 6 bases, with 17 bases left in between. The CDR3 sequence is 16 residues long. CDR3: CSVEERGFGAPGELFF. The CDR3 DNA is TGCAGCGTTGAAGAACGAGGATTCGGGGCACCCGGGGAGCTGTTTTTT.

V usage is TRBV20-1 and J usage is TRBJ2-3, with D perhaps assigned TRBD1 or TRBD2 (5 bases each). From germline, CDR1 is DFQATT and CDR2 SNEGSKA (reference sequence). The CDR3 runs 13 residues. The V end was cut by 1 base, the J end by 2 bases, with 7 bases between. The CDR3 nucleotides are TGCAGTGCTAGAGGGGGGACCACAGATACGCAGTATTTT. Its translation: CSARGGTTDTQYF.

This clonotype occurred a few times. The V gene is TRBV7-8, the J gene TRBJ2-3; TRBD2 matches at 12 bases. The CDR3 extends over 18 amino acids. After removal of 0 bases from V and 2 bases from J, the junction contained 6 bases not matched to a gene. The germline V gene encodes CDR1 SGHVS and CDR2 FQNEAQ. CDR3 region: CASSLARTSGKDTDTQYF. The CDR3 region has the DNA TGTGCCAGCAGCTTAGCCAGGACTAGCGGGAAAGACACAGATACGCAGTATTTT.

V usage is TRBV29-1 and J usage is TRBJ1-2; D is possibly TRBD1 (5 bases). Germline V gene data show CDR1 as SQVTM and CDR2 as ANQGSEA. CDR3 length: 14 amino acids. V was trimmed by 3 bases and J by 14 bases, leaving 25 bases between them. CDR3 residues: CSVEPAPWGSVRTF. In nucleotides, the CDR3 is TGCAGCGTTGAGCCTGCTCCATGGGGCTCCGTTAGAACCTTC.

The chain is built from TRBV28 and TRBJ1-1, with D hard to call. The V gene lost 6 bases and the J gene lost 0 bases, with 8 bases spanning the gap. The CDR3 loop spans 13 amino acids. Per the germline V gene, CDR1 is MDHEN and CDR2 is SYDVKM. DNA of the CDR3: TGTGCCAGCAGCCGATCAATGAACACTGAAGCTTTCTTT. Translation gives CASSRSMNTEAFF.

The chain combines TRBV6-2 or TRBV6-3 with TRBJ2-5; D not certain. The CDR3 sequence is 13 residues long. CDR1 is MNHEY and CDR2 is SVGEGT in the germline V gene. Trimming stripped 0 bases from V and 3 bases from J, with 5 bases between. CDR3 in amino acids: CASSYSEEETQYF. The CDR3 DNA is TGTGCCAGCAGTTACTCTGAGGAAGAGACCCAGTACTTC.

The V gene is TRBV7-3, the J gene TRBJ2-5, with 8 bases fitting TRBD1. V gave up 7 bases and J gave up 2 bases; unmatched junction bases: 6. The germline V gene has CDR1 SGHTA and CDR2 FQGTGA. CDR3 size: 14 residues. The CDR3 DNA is TGTGCCAGCAAAGGGACAGGTGATCAAGAGACCCAGTACTTC. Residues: CASKGTGDQETQYF.

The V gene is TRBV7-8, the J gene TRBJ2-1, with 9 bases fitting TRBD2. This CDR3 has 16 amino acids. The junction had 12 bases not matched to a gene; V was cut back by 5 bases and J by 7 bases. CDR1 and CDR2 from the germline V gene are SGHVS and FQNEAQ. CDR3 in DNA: TGTGCCAGCAGCCTACCGACTAGCGGAAGTCAAAATGAGCAGTTCTTC. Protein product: CASSLPTSGSQNEQFF.

The chain's CDR3 is CASSPGTGLNTGELFF. The CDR3 DNA sequence: TGTGCCAGCTCACCGGGAACGGGACTGAACACCGGGGAGCTGTTTTTT. The chain employs TRBV18 and TRBJ2-2; TRBD2 is a possible D gene (6 bases). Germline CDR1 KGHSH, CDR2 LQKENI. Trimming left V 3 bases short and J 1 base short, with 12 bases between. CDR3 length: 16 residues.

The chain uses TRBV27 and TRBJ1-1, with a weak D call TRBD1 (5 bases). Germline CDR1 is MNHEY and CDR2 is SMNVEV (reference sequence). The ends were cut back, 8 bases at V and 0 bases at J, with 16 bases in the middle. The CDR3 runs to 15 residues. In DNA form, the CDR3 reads TGTGCCAGCGGGGCGCCGCCTATACTGAACACTGAAGCTTTCTTT. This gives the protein CASGAPPILNTEAFF.

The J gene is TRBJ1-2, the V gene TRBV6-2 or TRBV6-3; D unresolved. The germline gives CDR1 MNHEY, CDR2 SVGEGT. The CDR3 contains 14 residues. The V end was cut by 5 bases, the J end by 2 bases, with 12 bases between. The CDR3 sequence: CASSLAFQNYGYTF. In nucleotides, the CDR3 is TGTGCCAGCAGTCTTGCGTTCCAGAACTATGGCTACACCTTC.

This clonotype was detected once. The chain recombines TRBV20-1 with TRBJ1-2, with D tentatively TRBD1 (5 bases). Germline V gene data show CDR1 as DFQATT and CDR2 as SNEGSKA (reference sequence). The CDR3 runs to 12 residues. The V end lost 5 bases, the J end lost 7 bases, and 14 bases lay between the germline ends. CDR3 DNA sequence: TGCAGTGCTGCCGGGGCTAGGGGTGGCTACACCTTC. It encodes CSAAGARGGYTF.

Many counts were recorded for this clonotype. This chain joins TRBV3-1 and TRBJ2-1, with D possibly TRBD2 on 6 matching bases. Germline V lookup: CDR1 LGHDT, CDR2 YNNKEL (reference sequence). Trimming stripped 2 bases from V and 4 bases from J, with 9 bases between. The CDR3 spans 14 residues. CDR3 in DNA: TGTGCCAGCAGCCAATGGGGGGAATACAATGAGCAGTTCTTC. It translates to CASSQWGEYNEQFF.

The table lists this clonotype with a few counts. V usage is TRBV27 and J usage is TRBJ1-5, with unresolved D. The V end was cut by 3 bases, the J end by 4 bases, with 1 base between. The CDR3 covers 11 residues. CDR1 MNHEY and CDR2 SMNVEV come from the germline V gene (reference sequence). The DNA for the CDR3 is TGTGCCAGCAGTTTGAATCAGCCCCAGCATTTT. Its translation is CASSLNQPQHF.

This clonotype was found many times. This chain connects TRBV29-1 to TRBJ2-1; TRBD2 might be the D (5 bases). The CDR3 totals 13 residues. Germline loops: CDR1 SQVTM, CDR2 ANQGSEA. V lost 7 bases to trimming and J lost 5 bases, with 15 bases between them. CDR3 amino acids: CSGSVGEHNEQFF. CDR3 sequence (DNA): TGCAGCGGCTCAGTGGGAGAGCACAATGAGCAGTTCTTC.

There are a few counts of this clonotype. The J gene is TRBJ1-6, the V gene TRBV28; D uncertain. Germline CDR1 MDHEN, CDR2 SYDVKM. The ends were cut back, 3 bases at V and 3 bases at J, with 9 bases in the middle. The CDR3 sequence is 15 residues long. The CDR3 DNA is TGTGCCAGCAGTTTCTGGGCAGACTATAATTCACCCCTCCACTTT. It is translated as CASSFWADYNSPLHF.

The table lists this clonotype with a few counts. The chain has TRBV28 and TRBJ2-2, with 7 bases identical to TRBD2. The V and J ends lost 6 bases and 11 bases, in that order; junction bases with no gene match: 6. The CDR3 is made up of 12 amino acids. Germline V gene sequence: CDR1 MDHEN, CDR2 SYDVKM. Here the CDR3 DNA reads TGTGCCAGCAGACTGGGGGGGGAAGAGCTGTTTTTT. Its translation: CASRLGGEELFF. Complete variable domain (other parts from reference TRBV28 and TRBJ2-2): DVKVTQSSRYLVKRTGEKVFLECVQDMDHENMFWYRQDPGLGLRLIYFSYDVKMKEKGDIPEGYSVSREKKERFSLILESASTNQTSMYLCASRLGGEELFFGEGSRLTVL.

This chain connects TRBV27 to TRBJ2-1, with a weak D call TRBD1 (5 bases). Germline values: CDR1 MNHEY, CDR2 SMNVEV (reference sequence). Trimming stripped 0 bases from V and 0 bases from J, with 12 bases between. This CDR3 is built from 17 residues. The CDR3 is CASSLSNRQSSYNEQFF. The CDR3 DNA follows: TGTGCCAGCAGTTTATCGAACCGACAGAGCTCCTACAATGAGCAGTTCTTC.